These 10 T cell receptor beta chains originate from one sample sequenced in a study of blood T cell repertoires in COVID-19 (TCRdb year 2020). The library was prepared using the immunoSEQ multiplex PCR assay. The clones in this table, taken by TCRdb from immuneACCESS, are in-frame only. Not every clone is retained; where verified, under half of the shortfall comes from an unresolved V gene, and the cause of the rest is unknown. The sample records roughly 59,000 clones, about 83% of which are singletons. The biggest ten clones account for 3.5% of the sample. Sequenced sample: peripheral blood. The receptor set was obtained from an elderly woman with acute or convalescent COVID-19.

The table lists this clone with a few counts. The chain recombines TRBV7-9 with TRBJ1-2; D might be TRBD1 (5 bases). The CDR3 is 13 residues long. Germline V gene data show CDR1 as SEHNR and CDR2 as FQNEAQ (reference sequence). V was clipped by 6 bases and J by 2 bases, with 10 bases between them. The CDR3 sequence: CASRTTVNYGYTF. The CDR3, as DNA: TGTGCCAGCAGGACGACAGTGAACTATGGCTACACCTTC.

This rearrangement joins TRBV4-1 to TRBJ2-1, with D possibly being TRBD2 (5 bases). This CDR3 has 13 residues. Germline loops: CDR1 MGHRA, CDR2 YSYEKL. V gave up 4 bases and J gave up 4 bases, with 8 bases separating them. The CDR3: CASSPLAYNEQFF. CDR3 DNA: TGCGCCAGCAGCCCCCTAGCATACAATGAGCAGTTCTTC.

This chain links TRBV5-3 with TRBJ1-1, with 7 bases lining up with TRBD1. TRBV5-3 is labeled an ORF, and its function is uncertain. Unmatched junction bases numbered 18, after V lost 9 bases and J lost 4 bases. There are 16 residues in the CDR3. Here the CDR3 reads CATEETGTPLGTEAFF. DNA for the CDR3: TGTGCCACGGAAGAGACAGGGACGCCCCTTGGCACTGAAGCTTTCTTT.

This sequence joins TRBV30 and TRBJ2-7; possibly TRBD1 for D (7 bases). Germline CDR1 is GTSNPN and CDR2 is SVGIG (reference sequence). The CDR3 contains 15 residues. Trimming stripped 2 bases from V and 6 bases from J, with 20 bases between. CDR3 coding DNA: TGTGCCTGGAGTCACCTCCAGCGGAGGGGGCTCGAGCAGTACTTC. Encoded protein: CAWSHLQRRGLEQYF. Variable domain in full (rest from reference TRBV30 and TRBJ2-7): SQTIHQWPATLVQPVGSPLSLECTVEGTSNPNLYWYRQAAGRGLQLLFYSVGIGQISSEVPQNLSASRPQDRQFILSSKKLLLSDSGFYLCAWSHLQRRGLEQYFGPGTRLTVT.

The V and J genes are TRBV7-2 and TRBJ2-7, with 7 bases that match TRBD1. Per germline, CDR1 SGHTA and CDR2 FQGNSA. Germline trimming cut 4 bases from V and 0 bases from J; bases unmatched to any gene: 3. The CDR3 has 14 residues. This chain's CDR3 is CASSYGTVSYEQYF. The CDR3 region has the DNA TGTGCCAGCAGCTACGGGACAGTCTCCTACGAGCAGTACTTC.

The chain links TRBV28 to TRBJ1-1; maybe TRBD1 (6 bases). The V end was cut by 5 bases, the J end by 6 bases, with 22 bases between. The CDR3 is 16 residues long. Germline V CDR1 and CDR2: MDHEN, SYDVKM. This CDR3 is CASSQVQGTFSAEAFF. The DNA for the CDR3 is TGTGCCAGCAGTCAGGTACAGGGAACGTTTTCCGCTGAAGCTTTCTTT.

The chain has TRBV19 and TRBJ1-5, with D possibly TRBD1 on 6 matching bases. Germline CDR1 is LNHDA and CDR2 is SQIVND (reference sequence). This CDR3 has 14 residues. V lost 6 bases to trimming and J lost 3 bases, with 12 bases between them. CDR3 DNA: TGTGCCAGTAGAAACACAGGGTACAATCAGCCCCAGCATTTT. This sequence encodes CASRNTGYNQPQHF.

The chain is built from TRBV27 and TRBJ1-1, with D tentatively TRBD1 (5 bases). The CDR3 is 15 residues long. Deletions cut 7 bases from V and 5 bases from J, with 20 bases between. CDR1 and CDR2 from the germline V gene are MNHEY and SMNVEV (reference sequence). Written as DNA, the CDR3 is TGTGCCAGCAAGCCGGCATTAGGAAGGGGTACTGAAGCTTTCTTT. It codes for CASKPALGRGTEAFF.

The chain couples TRBV30 to TRBJ2-2, with 7 bases aligning to TRBD1. Germline loops: CDR1 GTSNPN, CDR2 SVGIG (reference sequence). Unmatched junction bases numbered 3, after V lost 8 bases and J lost 0 bases. The CDR3 runs 13 residues. The CDR3 sequence: CAGDRANTGELFF. The CDR3, as DNA: TGTGCCGGTGACAGGGCGAACACCGGGGAGCTGTTTTTT. Full variable domain (outside the CDR3, taken from reference TRBV30 and TRBJ2-2): SQTIHQWPATLVQPVGSPLSLECTVEGTSNPNLYWYRQAAGRGLQLLFYSVGIGQISSEVPQNLSASRPQDRQFILSSKKLLLSDSGFYLCAGDRANTGELFFGEGSRLTVL.

The chain couples TRBV19 to TRBJ1-2; the D is unclear. CDR3 length equals 15 residues. V was clipped by 6 bases and J by 4 bases, with 18 bases between them. Germline V gene lookup returns CDR1 LNHDA and CDR2 SQIVND (reference sequence). The CDR3 DNA sequence: TGTGCCAGTAGCCTCCTTACCACAGCACCCTATGGCTACACCTTC. This gives the protein CASSLLTTAPYGYTF.